The sample holds a few counts of the clone carrying this T cell receptor (beta chain). Both iRepertoire HTBI primers and Arm-PCR of CDR3 regions were used to build the TCR beta libraries. TCRdb used MiXCR to reprocess the multiplex PCR reads, holding one entry per CDR3 protein. The repertoire holds around 250,000 distinct CDR3 sequences, with more than 15% as singletons. Time point indicated: newly diagnosed GD, antithyroid drugs for less than 3 months. Preparation of the TCR library used RNA extracted from PBMCs. Doctors identified Graves' disease using the American Thyroid Association guidelines. The CDR3 contains 12 residues. Trimming shortened V by 9 bases and J by 5 bases, and 13 bases separated the two germline ends. In germline, CDR1 is SNHLY, CDR2 FYNNEI. The data are from a study of regulatory T cells in long-lasting Graves disease. These data were also filed under a second study, of T cells in Graves' hyperthyroidism and ophthalmopathy. This second study notes: Uncontrolled infection, other autoimmune disease, pregnancy or lactation disqualified patients from enrolment. Most clonotypes expanded in the thyroid (above 0.001) were also present in blood.

This chain connects TRBV2 to TRBJ1-1; D remains unclear. The TCR originated in a woman aged 25 to 39 with Graves disease. This specimen was peripheral blood mononuclear cells (PBMCs), taken at new diagnosis, from a patient treated with antithyroid drugs. The CDR3: CARGNARTEAFF. In nucleotides, the CDR3 is TGTGCCAGGGGTAATGCCCGGACTGAAGCTTTCTTT. Full variable domain (remainder filled in from reference TRBV2 and TRBJ1-1): EPEVTQTPSHQVTQMGQEVILRCVPISNHLYFYWYRQILGQKVEFLVSFYNNEISEKSEIFDDQFSVERPDGSNFTLKIRSTKLEDSAMYFCARGNARTEAFFGQGTRLTVV.